The 24 T cell receptor beta chains reported below all come from one sample, sequenced in a study of blood T cell repertoires in COVID-19. Here immunoSEQ multiplex PCR was the method, and the copy in TCRdb shows in-frame clones only, minus some. Of approximately 300,000 clones in the sample, around 85% were seen once. The sequencing sample was made of peripheral blood. The receptor source for this set is a human donor with COVID-19, enrolled during active disease. The donor label of this sample is uncertain.

This chain links TRBV19 with TRBJ1-3, with 7 bases aligning to TRBD1. CDR1 and CDR2 from the germline V gene are LNHDA and SQIVND (reference sequence). V shed 7 bases and J 1 base; nucleotides not matched to a gene: 4. This CDR3 contains 14 residues. The DNA for the CDR3 is TGTGCCAGTAAGACAGGGAGGTCTGGAAACACCATATATTTT. Encoded protein: CASKTGRSGNTIYF.

The chain is built from TRBV11-2 and TRBJ1-6, with D maybe TRBD1 (6 bases). The CDR3 totals 17 residues. With 1 base removed from V and 9 bases from J, the gap between germline ends came to 19 bases. Germline V CDR1 and CDR2: SGHAT, FQNNGV. The CDR3, as DNA: TGTGCCAGCAGCTTAGCCCTTCCAGGGGAGGGAAGTTCACCCCTCCACTTT. It is translated as CASSLALPGEGSSPLHF.

The V and J genes are TRBV2 and TRBJ1-1; 7 bases agree with TRBD1. This CDR3 has 14 amino acids. From germline, CDR1 is SNHLY and CDR2 FYNNEI. The V segment lost 6 bases and the J segment 5 bases; nucleotides outside the gene matches: 9. As DNA, the CDR3 is TGTGCCAGCAGCGGGCGGACAGGAGGAACTGAAGCTTTCTTT. Translating it yields CASSGRTGGTEAFF. The variable domain in full, completed from reference TRBV2 and TRBJ1-1, reads EPEVTQTPSHQVTQMGQEVILRCVPISNHLYFYWYRQILGQKVEFLVSFYNNEISEKSEIFDDQFSVERPDGSNFTLKIRSTKLEDSAMYFCASSGRTGGTEAFFGQGTRLTVV.

This chain links TRBV7-2 with TRBJ1-2, with 8 bases lining up with TRBD1. V gave up 5 bases and J gave up 5 bases; unmatched junction bases: 13. CDR3 size: 16 residues. Germline assignment: CDR1 SGHTA and CDR2 FQGNSA. In DNA, the CDR3 is TGTGCCAGCAGCCCCAGGACAGGGCCCTCTGGGTATGGCTACACCTTC. This encodes CASSPRTGPSGYGYTF.

V is TRBV12-5 and J is TRBJ1-2, with TRBD1 as a possible D gene (6 bases). The CDR3 extends over 12 amino acids. Trimming took 5 bases from V and 2 from J, leaving 6 bases between them. CDR1 is LGHNT and CDR2 is FRNRAP in the germline V gene. The CDR3 sequence: CASGQGNYGYTF. DNA of the CDR3: TGTGCTAGTGGTCAGGGGAACTATGGCTACACCTTC. Full variable domain (rest looked up from reference TRBV12-5 and TRBJ1-2): DARVTQTPRHKVTEMGQEVTMRCQPILGHNTVFWYRQTMMQGLELLAYFRNRAPLDDSGMPKDRFSAEMPDATLATLKIQPSEPRDSAVYFCASGQGNYGYTFGSGTRLTVV.

The V gene is TRBV10-3, the J gene TRBJ2-7, with TRBD2 matching over 7 bases. V lost 0 bases, J lost 1 base, and 6 bases stayed unmatched. The CDR3 runs to 16 residues. CDR1 is ENHRY and CDR2 is SYGVKD in the germline V gene. The CDR3 DNA is TGTGCCATCAGTGAGTCGGCGGGAGCGACGTCCTACGAGCAGTACTTC. It codes for CAISESAGATSYEQYF.

CDR3 in amino acids: CSVGQGILNYGYTF. The CDR3 region has the DNA TGCAGCGTAGGACAGGGCATACTTAACTATGGCTACACCTTC. V is TRBV29-1 and J is TRBJ1-2; 8 bases align to TRBD1. The CDR3 sequence is 14 residues long. V lost 6 bases to trimming and J lost 1 base; unmatched junction nucleotides: 7. The germline V gene has CDR1 SQVTM and CDR2 ANQGSEA.

The gene calls are TRBV5-6 and TRBJ1-4; 7 nucleotides agree with TRBD1. This CDR3 contains 14 residues. CDR1 is SGHDT and CDR2 is YYEEEE in the germline V gene. V shed 2 bases, J shed 8 bases, and the junction held 6 bases outside the gene matches. CDR3 sequence (DNA): TGTGCCAGCAGCTTAAGACAGGGCTGGGAAAAACTGTTTTTT. This codes for CASSLRQGWEKLFF.

This chain uses TRBV28 with TRBJ1-1; no clear D gene. V was pared by 3 bases and J by 4 bases, with 6 bases between. The CDR3 consists of 12 residues. Looked up from germline, CDR1 is MDHEN and CDR2 is SYDVKM. For the CDR3, the DNA is TGTGCCAGCAGTTTGTTAGTCACTGAAGCTTTCTTT. It yields the protein CASSLLVTEAFF.

The rearrangement uses TRBV15 and TRBJ1-6, with 8 bases identical to TRBD1. The junction had 5 bases not matched to a gene; V was cut back by 5 bases and J by 11 bases. The CDR3 is 13 amino acids. Per the germline V gene, CDR1 is LNHNV and CDR2 is YYDKDF (reference sequence). CDR3 loop: CATSQDRATPLHF. CDR3 nucleotide sequence: TGTGCCACCAGCCAGGACAGGGCGACACCCCTCCACTTT.

This sequence joins TRBV5-1 and TRBJ2-6; TRBD2 matches 8 bases. CDR1 and CDR2 from the germline V gene are SGHRS and YFSETQ. V was clipped by 4 bases and J by 2 bases; unmatched bases: 11. CDR3 length: 18 amino acids. This chain's CDR3 is CASSPEAAGVAGANVLTF. The CDR3 DNA follows: TGCGCCAGCAGCCCGGAGGCAGCGGGAGTGGCTGGGGCCAACGTCCTGACTTTC.

This sequence joins TRBV7-3 and TRBJ1-2; no clear D gene. The CDR3 totals 13 residues. The germline V gene encodes CDR1 SGHTA and CDR2 FQGTGA. V gave up 2 bases and J gave up 4 bases, with 8 bases separating them. CDR3 bases: TGTGCCAGCAGCTTAGGGTCAGGCTATGGCTACACCTTC. Protein sequence: CASSLGSGYGYTF.

The rearrangement links TRBV2 to TRBJ1-3, with 9 positions matching TRBD1. Looked up from germline, CDR1 is SNHLY and CDR2 is FYNNEI. The V and J ends lost 7 bases and 3 bases, in that order; junction bases with no gene match: 7. CDR3 length: 15 amino acids. This CDR3 reads CASTSTGGVGNTIYF. In nucleotides, the CDR3 is TGTGCCAGCACTTCGACAGGGGGAGTTGGAAACACCATATATTTT.

The rearrangement joins TRBV10-3 to TRBJ1-5, with D possibly TRBD1 on 6 matching bases. V was pared by 6 bases and J by 2 bases, with 11 bases between. CDR1 and CDR2 (germline): ENHRY, SYGVKD. The CDR3 runs 14 residues. The CDR3 DNA follows: TGTGCCATCAGCAGGGAGGGGGGCAATCAGCCCCAGCATTTT. Encoded protein: CAISREGGNQPQHF.

This clone has just one count. The gene calls are TRBV27 and TRBJ2-7, with D maybe TRBD2 (5 bases). The CDR3 runs to 14 residues. Between the trimmed V and J ends, which lost 1 base and 6 bases, there was a span of 13 bases. Germline CDR1 and CDR2: MNHEY and SMNVEV (reference sequence). The CDR3 here is CASSLWAREGEQYF. The CDR3 bases are TGTGCCAGCAGTTTATGGGCCCGCGAGGGCGAGCAGTACTTC.

Comment on this clone: A junction boundary mismatches the germline segment, possibly from a read error. The V and J genes are TRBV7-6 and TRBJ2-7; 13 bases map to TRBD2. The CDR3 covers 14 residues. Looked up from germline, CDR1 is SGHVS and CDR2 is FNYEAQ. Here the CDR3 reads CASSPEPGTSGIVF. CDR3 DNA sequence: TGTGCCAGCAGCCCAGAACCCGGGACTAGCGGGATCGTCTTC.

The chain links TRBV5-1 to TRBJ1-6; 8 bases line up with TRBD1. V trimming: 5 bases; J trimming: 8 bases; junction bases outside the gene matches: 9. Germline values: CDR1 SGHRS, CDR2 YFSETQ. This CDR3 spans 15 amino acids. The CDR3 sequence: CASRLRQGKDSPLHF. As DNA, the CDR3 is TGCGCCAGCAGATTGCGACAGGGGAAGGATTCACCCCTCCACTTT. Together with reference TRBV5-1 and TRBJ1-6, the CDR3 gives the full variable domain: KAGVTQTPRYLIKTRGQQVTLSCSPISGHRSVSWYQQTPGQGLQFLFEYFSETQRNKGNFPGRFSGRQFSNSRSEMNVSTLELGDSALYLCASRLRQGKDSPLHFGNGTRLTVT.

The J gene is TRBJ1-2, the V gene TRBV12-3 or TRBV12-4; 8 positions agree with TRBD1. The trim removed 5 bases at V and 9 bases at J, leaving 8 bases unmatched. The CDR3 runs 13 residues. CDR3 sequence (DNA): TGTGCCAGCAGTCCCGGACAGGGACGAAGCTACACCTTC. Encoded protein: CASSPGQGRSYTF.

This clone was detected a few times. The chain recombines TRBV9 with TRBJ1-2; D is perhaps TRBD1 (5 bases). The CDR3 loop spans 13 amino acids. Germline lookup yields CDR1 SGDLS and CDR2 YYNGEE. V dropped 5 bases and J dropped 7 bases, with 15 bases sitting between them. The DNA for the CDR3 is TGTGCCAGCAGTCCAGCAGGGCGCGCTGGCTACACCTTC. It codes for CASSPAGRAGYTF. Drawing the rest from reference TRBV9 and TRBJ1-2, the complete variable domain is DSGVTQTPKHLITATGQRVTLRCSPRSGDLSVYWYQQSLDQGLQFLIQYYNGEERAKGNILERFSAQQFPDLHSELNLSSLELGDSALYFCASSPAGRAGYTFGSGTRLTVV.

The J gene is TRBJ2-7, the V gene TRBV7-9, with a possible D match to TRBD1 (6 bases). The CDR3 runs 14 residues. Trimming took off 1 base at V and 7 bases at J, with 14 bases between the two ends. Germline CDR1 SEHNR, CDR2 FQNEAQ (reference sequence). CDR3 nucleotide sequence: TGTGCCAGCAGCTTAGTGGACAGCCTAGGAGAGCAGTACTTC. Translated, it gives CASSLVDSLGEQYF.

The chain combines TRBV5-1 with TRBJ2-1, with TRBD2 identical over 12 bases. V lost 4 bases, J lost 5 bases, and 7 bases stayed unmatched. CDR1 is SGHRS and CDR2 is YFSETQ in the germline V gene. The CDR3 is made up of 16 amino acids. CDR3 residues: CASSLTTSGGNNEQFF. CDR3 DNA sequence: TGCGCCAGCAGCCTCACAACTAGCGGGGGGAACAATGAGCAGTTCTTC.

The chain has TRBV7-3 and TRBJ2-1, with 12 bases lining up with TRBD2. Germline CDR1 is SGHTA and CDR2 is FQGTGA. The J segment lost 6 bases and the V segment lost 0 bases, leaving 9 bases of the junction unmatched. The CDR3 runs 18 residues. In DNA form, the CDR3 reads TGTGCCAGCAGCTTAACTTGGACTAGCGGGAACCCCTCCAATGAGCAGTTCTTC. Translating gives CASSLTWTSGNPSNEQFF.

The chain recombines TRBV5-1 with TRBJ2-1, with 13 bases aligning to TRBD2. CDR3 length equals 19 residues. Losses at the gene ends were 0 bases for V and 0 bases for J; bases not matched to a gene: 6. CDR1 is SGHRS and CDR2 is YFSETQ in the germline V gene. This CDR3 is CASSLEGLAGSSSYNEQFF. CDR3 sequence (DNA): TGCGCCAGCAGCTTGGAGGGACTAGCGGGGTCAAGCTCCTACAATGAGCAGTTCTTC.

The chain is built from TRBV3-1 (or the pseudogene TRBV3-2) and TRBJ2-1; no definite D call. Germline assignment: CDR1 LGHDT and CDR2 YNNKEL (reference sequence). Trimming took 2 bases from V and 4 from J, leaving 3 bases between them. The CDR3 is 12 residues long. The CDR3: CASSQYYNEQFF. DNA for the CDR3: TGTGCCAGCAGCCAATATTACAATGAGCAGTTCTTC.